The following is a T cell receptor (beta chain) sequence with its context. Its antigen is not identified. The data derive from a study of T cell responses to AZD1222 COVID-19 vaccine. General study points: Distributed over spike, vaccine-associated CD4 TCRs predominated at 160-218 and 743-854. Without day 14 samples, only post-peak T cell repertoires were studied.

Assay used: immunoSEQ multiplex PCR; TCRdb lists only in-frame clones, some missing. Of about 160,000 clones in the sample, about 91% are singletons; the top ten hold under 2.5%. V was cut by 0 bases and J by 3 bases, with 6 bases left in between. Germline loops: CDR1 LNHNV, CDR2 YYDKDF (reference sequence). The CDR3 extends over 14 amino acids. The clonotype was recovered from an adult in good health. The rearrangement joins TRBV15 to TRBJ1-5; D remains unclear. Material: peripheral blood, obtained on day 0 of AZD1222 vaccination. CDR3 nucleotides: TGTGCCACCAGCAGAGATGGGCCCAATCAGCCCCAGCATTTT. Its protein is CATSRDGPNQPQHF.